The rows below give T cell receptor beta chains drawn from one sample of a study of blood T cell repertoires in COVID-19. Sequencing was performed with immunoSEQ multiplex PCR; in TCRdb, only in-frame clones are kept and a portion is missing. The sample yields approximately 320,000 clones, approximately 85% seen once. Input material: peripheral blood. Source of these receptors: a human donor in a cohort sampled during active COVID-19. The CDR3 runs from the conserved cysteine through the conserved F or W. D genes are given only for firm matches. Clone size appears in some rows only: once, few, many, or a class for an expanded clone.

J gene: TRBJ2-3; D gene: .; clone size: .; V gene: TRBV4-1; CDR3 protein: CASSHGPGRTDTQYF; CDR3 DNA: TGCGCCAGCAGCCACGGCCCGGGTCGCACAGATACGCAGTATTTT
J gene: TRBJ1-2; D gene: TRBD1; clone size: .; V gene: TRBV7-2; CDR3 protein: CASSFGQGARYYGYTF; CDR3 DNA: TGTGCCAGCAGCTTCGGACAGGGGGCCCGTTACTATGGCTACACCTTC
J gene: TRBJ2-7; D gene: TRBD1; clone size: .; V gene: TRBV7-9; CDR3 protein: CASSPGQGASYEQYF; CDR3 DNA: TGTGCCAGCAGCCCTGGACAGGGGGCCTCCTACGAGCAGTACTTC
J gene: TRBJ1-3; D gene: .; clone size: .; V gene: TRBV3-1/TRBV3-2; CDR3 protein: CASSQDLTAKGYSGNTIYF; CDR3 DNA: TGTGCCAGCAGCCAAGATCTGACAGCCAAAGGGTATTCAGGAAACACCATATATTTT
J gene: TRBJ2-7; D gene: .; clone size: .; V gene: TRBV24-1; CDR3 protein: CATSDPGSHIEQYF; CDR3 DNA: TGTGCCACCAGTGATCCCGGGAGCCACATCGAGCAGTACTTC
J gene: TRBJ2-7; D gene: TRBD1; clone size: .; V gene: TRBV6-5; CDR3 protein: CASSYSGTGTDEQYF; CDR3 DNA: TGTGCCAGCAGTTACTCCGGGACAGGGACCGACGAGCAGTACTTC
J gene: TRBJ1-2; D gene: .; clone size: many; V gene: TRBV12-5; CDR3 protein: CASGLVIVPGGGDGYTF; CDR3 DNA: TGTGCTAGTGGTTTGGTAATTGTCCCTGGTGGAGGGGATGGCTACACCTTC
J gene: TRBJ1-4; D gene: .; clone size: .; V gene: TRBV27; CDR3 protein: CASSARVSGLSNEKLFF; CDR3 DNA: TGTGCCAGCAGTGCCAGGGTTTCGGGCTTGTCTAATGAAAAACTGTTTTTT
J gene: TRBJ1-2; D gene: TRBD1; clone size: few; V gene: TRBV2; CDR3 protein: CASTGQGAAYGYTF; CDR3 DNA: TGTGCCAGCACCGGACAGGGGGCCGCCTATGGCTACACCTTC
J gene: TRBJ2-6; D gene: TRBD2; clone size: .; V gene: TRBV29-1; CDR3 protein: CSVPGTSGGLSGANVLTF; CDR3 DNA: TGCAGCGTCCCCGGGACTAGCGGGGGGCTCTCTGGGGCCAACGTCCTGACTTTC
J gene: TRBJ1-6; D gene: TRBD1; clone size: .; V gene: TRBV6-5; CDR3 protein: CASSYRDRSNSPLHF; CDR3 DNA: TGTGCCAGCAGTTACAGGGACAGATCTAATTCACCCCTCCACTTT
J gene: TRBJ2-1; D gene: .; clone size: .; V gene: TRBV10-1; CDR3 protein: CASSDLREILYNEQFF; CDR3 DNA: TGCGCCAGCAGTGACCTTAGGGAGATCCTATACAATGAGCAGTTCTTC
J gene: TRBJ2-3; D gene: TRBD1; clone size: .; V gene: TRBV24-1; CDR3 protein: CATSASHRGLTQYF; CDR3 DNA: TGTGCCACCAGTGCCTCACACAGGGGCCTTACGCAGTATTTT
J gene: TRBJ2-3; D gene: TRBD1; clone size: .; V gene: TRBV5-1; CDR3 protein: CASSSGPTGGVKDTQYF; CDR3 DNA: TGCGCCAGCAGCTCGGGGCCCACAGGGGGCGTCAAAGATACGCAGTATTTT
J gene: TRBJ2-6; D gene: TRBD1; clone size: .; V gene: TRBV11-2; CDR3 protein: CASSSYTGAGANVLTF; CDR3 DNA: TGTGCCAGCAGCTCGTATACAGGGGCTGGGGCCAACGTCCTGACTTTC
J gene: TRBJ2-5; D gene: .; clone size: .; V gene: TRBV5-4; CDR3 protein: CASSWERQGETQYF; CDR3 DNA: TGTGCCAGCAGCTGGGAAAGGCAGGGGGAGACCCAGTACTTC
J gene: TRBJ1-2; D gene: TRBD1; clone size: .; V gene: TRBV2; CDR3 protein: CASSARGLKTGQTRGRYGYTF; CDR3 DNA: TGTGCCAGCAGTGCACGAGGCCTAAAAACGGGACAGACCAGGGGAAGGTATGGCTACACCTTC
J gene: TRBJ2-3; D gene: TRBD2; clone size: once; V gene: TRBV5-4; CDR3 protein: CASSLSLAVPGDTQYF; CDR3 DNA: TGTGCCAGCAGCTTGTCTCTAGCGGTTCCAGGAGATACGCAGTATTTT
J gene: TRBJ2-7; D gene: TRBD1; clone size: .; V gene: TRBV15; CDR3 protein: CATSREKGDLTGASSYEQYF; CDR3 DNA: TGTGCCACCAGCAGAGAAAAAGGCGATTTGACAGGGGCTAGCTCCTACGAGCAGTACTTC
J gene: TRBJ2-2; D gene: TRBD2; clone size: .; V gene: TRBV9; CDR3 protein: CASSVRPSGTSGPLDTGELFF; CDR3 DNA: TGTGCCAGCAGCGTAAGGCCGTCCGGGACTAGCGGTCCCCTAGACACCGGGGAGCTGTTTTTT
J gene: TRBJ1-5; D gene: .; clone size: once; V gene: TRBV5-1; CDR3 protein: CASSLSVNQPQHF; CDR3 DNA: TGCGCCAGCAGCTTGTCAGTCAATCAGCCCCAGCATTTT
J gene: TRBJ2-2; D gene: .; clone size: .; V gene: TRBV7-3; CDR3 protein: CASSQITGELFF; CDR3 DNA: TGTGCCAGCAGCCAGATAACCGGGGAGCTGTTTTTT